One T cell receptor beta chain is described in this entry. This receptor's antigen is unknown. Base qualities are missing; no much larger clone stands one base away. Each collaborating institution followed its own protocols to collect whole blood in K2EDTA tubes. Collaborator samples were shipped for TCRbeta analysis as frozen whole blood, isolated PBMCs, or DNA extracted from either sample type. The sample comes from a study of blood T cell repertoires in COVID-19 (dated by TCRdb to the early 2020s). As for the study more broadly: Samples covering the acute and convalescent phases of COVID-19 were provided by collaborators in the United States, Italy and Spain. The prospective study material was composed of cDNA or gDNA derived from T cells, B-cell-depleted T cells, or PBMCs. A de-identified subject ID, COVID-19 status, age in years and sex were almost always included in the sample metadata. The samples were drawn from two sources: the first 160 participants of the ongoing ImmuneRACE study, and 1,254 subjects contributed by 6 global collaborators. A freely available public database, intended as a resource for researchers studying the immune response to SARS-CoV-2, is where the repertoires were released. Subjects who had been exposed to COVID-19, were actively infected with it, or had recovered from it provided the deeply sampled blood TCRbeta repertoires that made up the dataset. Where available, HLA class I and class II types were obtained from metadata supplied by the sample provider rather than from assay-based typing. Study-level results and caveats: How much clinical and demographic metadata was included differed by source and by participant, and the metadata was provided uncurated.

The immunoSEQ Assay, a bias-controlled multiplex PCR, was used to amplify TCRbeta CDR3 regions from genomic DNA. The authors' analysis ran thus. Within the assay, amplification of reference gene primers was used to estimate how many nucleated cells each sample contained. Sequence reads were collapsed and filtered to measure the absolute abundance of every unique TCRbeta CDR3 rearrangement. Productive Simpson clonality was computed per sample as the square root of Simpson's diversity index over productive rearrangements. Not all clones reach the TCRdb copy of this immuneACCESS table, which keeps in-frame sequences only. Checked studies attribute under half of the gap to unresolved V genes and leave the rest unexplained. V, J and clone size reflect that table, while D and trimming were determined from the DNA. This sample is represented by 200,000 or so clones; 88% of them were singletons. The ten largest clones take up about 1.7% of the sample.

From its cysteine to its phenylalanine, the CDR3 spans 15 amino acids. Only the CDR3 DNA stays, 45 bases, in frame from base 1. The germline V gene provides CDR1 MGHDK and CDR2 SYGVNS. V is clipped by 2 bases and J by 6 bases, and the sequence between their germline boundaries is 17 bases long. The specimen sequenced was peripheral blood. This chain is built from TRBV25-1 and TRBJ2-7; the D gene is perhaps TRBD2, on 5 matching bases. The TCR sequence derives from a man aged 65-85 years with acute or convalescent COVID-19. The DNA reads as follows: TGTGCCAGCAGTGAAACCCTAAATAAGGGAGCCGAGCAGTACTTC. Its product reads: CASSETLNKGAEQYF.